What follows are 8 T cell receptor beta chains derived from one specimen sequenced in a study of blood T cell repertoires in COVID-19. This table comes from immunoSEQ multiplex PCR, and its TCRdb copy is limited to in-frame clones, with some not included. Of about 260,000 clones listed, roughly 86% are singletons. The sample comprised peripheral blood. These receptor sequences come from a woman aged 25-40 years with COVID-19, enrolled during active disease.

The J gene is TRBJ1-5, the V gene TRBV6-6; 10 nucleotides agree with TRBD1. Germline V gene data show CDR1 as MNHNY and CDR2 as SVGAGI (reference sequence). The CDR3 has 14 residues. Trimming removed 2 bases from V and 7 bases from J; junction bases left unmatched: 2. The DNA for the CDR3 is TGTGCCAGCAGTTACGGGACAGGGGCACAGCCCCAGCATTTT. This gives the protein CASSYGTGAQPQHF.

The V call is TRBV3-1 (or the pseudogene TRBV3-2), the J call TRBJ2-1, with a weak D call TRBD2 (6 bases). V shed 3 bases and J shed 2 bases, with 8 bases lying between them. Looked up from germline, CDR1 is LGHDT and CDR2 is YNNKEL (reference sequence). The length of the CDR3 is 14 residues. In DNA form, the CDR3 reads TGTGCCAGCAGCCATGGGAGGACCTACAATGAGCAGTTCTTC. Translation: CASSHGRTYNEQFF.

The chain employs TRBV7-3 and TRBJ1-2; possibly TRBD1 for D (6 bases). The CDR3 contains 14 residues. V dropped 1 base and J dropped 8 bases, with 14 bases sitting between them. Germline values: CDR1 SGHTA, CDR2 FQGTGA. The CDR3 sequence is CASSLNPARGGYTF. The CDR3 region has the DNA TGTGCCAGCAGCTTAAACCCCGCCAGGGGAGGCTACACCTTC.

This clone has only one observation. This chain uses TRBV6-5 with TRBJ2-3; tentative D call: TRBD1 (5 bases). The CDR3 spans 13 residues. Germline V gives CDR1 MNHEY, CDR2 SVGAGI. V lost 11 bases and J 0 bases, leaving 12 bases between the germline ends. The CDR3 coding sequence is TGTGCCGGACGGACAACTAGCACAGATACGCAGTATTTT. This codes for CAGRTTSTDTQYF.

In DNA, the CDR3 is TGTGCCAGCAGTTCGGGCAGGGCAGACGAGCAGTACTTC. Encoded protein: CASSSGRADEQYF. This chain joins TRBV27 and TRBJ2-7, with D tentatively TRBD1 (5 bases). The CDR3 extends over 13 amino acids. CDR1 is MNHEY, CDR2 SMNVEV, per germline (reference sequence). V shed 4 bases and J shed 5 bases, with 12 bases lying between them.

The chain combines TRBV5-1 with TRBJ1-4; weak D call: TRBD1 (5 bases). This CDR3 has 14 residues. Germline V lookup: CDR1 SGHRS, CDR2 YFSETQ. Deletions cut 3 bases from V and 7 bases from J, with 13 bases between. CDR3 in amino acids: CASSSTRQPEKLFF. CDR3 sequence (DNA): TGCGCCAGCAGCTCCACTCGACAGCCTGAAAAACTGTTTTTT.

The genes are TRBV10-1 and TRBJ2-2, with 8 bases lining up with TRBD1. Germline V gives CDR1 WNHNN, CDR2 SYGVQD (reference sequence). The CDR3 loop spans 14 amino acids. The junction had 8 bases not matched to a gene; V was cut back by 9 bases and J by 5 bases. CDR3 residues: CASSFQGATGELFF. CDR3 sequence (DNA): TGCGCCAGTAGTTTCCAGGGGGCTACCGGGGAGCTGTTTTTT.

The chain links TRBV28 to TRBJ2-4, with TRBD1 matching over 7 bases. The CDR3 sequence is 14 residues long. Germline V CDR1 and CDR2: MDHEN, SYDVKM. V lost 7 bases to trimming and J lost 5 bases; unmatched junction nucleotides: 8. CDR3 sequence: CASKLTGFENIQYF. CDR3 DNA sequence: TGTGCCAGCAAACTGACAGGGTTCGAAAACATTCAGTACTTC.